A selection of T cell receptor beta chains follows, all from one sample in a study of identical twins. TCRdb re-derived calls from the 5' RACE reads in MiXCR, one entry per CDR3 protein. The table has about 150,000 distinct CDR3 sequences, under 4.5% seen once. Specimen: memory T cells sorted from blood. The receptors stem from a man younger than 35 in good health. Each CDR3 is given with its conserved first and last residue. The order of the fields is CDR3 length, V gene, D gene, CDR3 protein. The D gene is left open where the match is weak.

length: 13
V: TRBV7-2
D: .
CDR3: CASSLGGFRGQFF

length: 13
V: TRBV30
D: .
CDR3: CAWRPESLGTQYF

length: 15
V: TRBV28
D: TRBD1
CDR3: CASKSSGTGGNEQFF

length: 16
V: TRBV5-1
D: .
CDR3: CASGRGDRASAGELFF

length: 14
V: TRBV19
D: TRBD1
CDR3: CASSTQGAGTEAFF

length: 16
V: TRBV7-2
D: .
CDR3: CASSLGHRRSTYEQYF

length: 14
V: TRBV5-1
D: .
CDR3: CASSFSPGDYGYTF

length: 17
V: TRBV5-1
D: TRBD2
CDR3: CASSLGLAGGPVDEQFF

length: 17
V: TRBV5-1
D: TRBD2
CDR3: CASSLADRLAGSGELFF

length: 16
V: TRBV4-1
D: .
CDR3: CASSQLPARGPRVAFF

length: 12
V: TRBV10-3
D: .
CDR3: CATQLGGSEQYF

length: 12
V: TRBV6-2/TRBV6-3
D: .
CDR3: CASTPDSYEQYF

length: 14
V: TRBV5-1
D: .
CDR3: CASSLGQGGDEQYF

length: 14
V: TRBV10-3
D: .
CDR3: CAISESDRTAKLFF

length: 15
V: TRBV10-3
D: .
CDR3: CAITTDGGNYNEQFF

length: 15
V: TRBV6-1
D: TRBD1
CDR3: CASIGYGQGYNEQFF

length: 18
V: TRBV20-1
D: TRBD1
CDR3: CSAPGQGRSGVGGQPQHF

length: 17
V: TRBV18
D: .
CDR3: CASSPPSREWSYNEQFF

length: 15
V: TRBV5-5
D: TRBD1
CDR3: CASGLQWDRASPLHF

length: 15
V: TRBV12-3/TRBV12-4
D: TRBD1
CDR3: CASSADRGFTDTQYF

length: 12
V: TRBV10-2
D: .
CDR3: CASSVKGNTIYF

length: 17
V: TRBV7-3
D: .
CDR3: CASSPTPSLIAYNEQFF

length: 17
V: TRBV12-3/TRBV12-4
D: .
CDR3: CASSRGGSGGWNQPQHF

length: 13
V: TRBV5-6
D: .
CDR3: CASSLTTVETQYF

length: 18
V: TRBV15
D: TRBD2
CDR3: CATSRTLTWTSGAGELFF

length: 12
V: TRBV15
D: .
CDR3: CATRTLTNEQFF

length: 15
V: TRBV7-9
D: .
CDR3: CASSPPVGGQETQYF

length: 16
V: TRBV12-3/TRBV12-4
D: .
CDR3: CASSSSGLSPNTEAFF

length: 16
V: TRBV20-1
D: TRBD2
CDR3: CSAMLSGNPTTDTQYF

length: 14
V: TRBV5-1
D: .
CDR3: CASSLASETDTQYF

length: 12
V: TRBV18
D: .
CDR3: CASWGLQETQYF